The present T cell receptor (beta chain) was sequenced within a study of blood T cell repertoires in COVID-19. Background on the study: There were acute and convalescent COVID-19 samples, and they came from the United States, Italy and Spain.

This clone was seen a few times. Here immunoSEQ multiplex PCR was the method, and the copy in TCRdb shows in-frame clones only, minus some. This sample has some 90,000 clones; roughly 80% occur once, and the top ten carry under 20%. The sample taken for sequencing was peripheral blood. The receptor's source is a human donor in a cohort sampled during active COVID-19.

The CDR3 DNA reads TGTGCCAGCTCACCCCCGGACACTGAAGCTTTCTTT. It encodes CASSPPDTEAFF. V is TRBV18 and J is TRBJ1-1; D remains unclear. There are 12 residues in the CDR3. V was pared by 3 bases and J by 3 bases, with 5 bases between. The germline V gene has CDR1 KGHSH and CDR2 LQKENI.